This TCR beta chain comes out of a study of blood T cell repertoires in COVID-19. Study-wide context: Samples of COVID-19 (acute and convalescent) were obtained from the United States, Italy and Spain. The cDNA or gDNA used as material had been derived from T cells, B-cell-depleted T cells, or PBMCs.

The CDR3 covers 16 residues. V lost 0 bases and J 2 bases, leaving 11 bases between the germline ends. The germline V gene encodes CDR1 LGHDT and CDR2 YNNKEL (reference sequence). Per the original data handling: Amplification of reference gene primers provided the estimated nucleated cell counts. Method: immunoSEQ multiplex PCR; TCRdb's copy keeps in-frame clones and lacks some. V, J and clone size are those of that table, while D and trimming were read from the DNA. The sample has about 300,000 clones; 84% are singletons. Patients from Seattle were sampled longitudinally, starting during active infection.

This sequence joins TRBV3-1 (or the pseudogene TRBV3-2) and TRBJ1-3; D is uncertain. The sequencing input was peripheral blood. The receptor comes from a human donor with COVID-19, enrolled during active disease. The donor label of this sample is uncertain. The DNA of the CDR3 is TGTGCCAGCAGCCAAGATTTGTCGGGAGCTGGAAACACCATATATTTT. Its protein is CASSQDLSGAGNTIYF.